What follows are 9 T cell receptor beta chains derived from one specimen sequenced in a study of shared clonotypes between healthy human individuals. Clones were sequenced by immunoSEQ multiplex PCR, and TCRdb holds only the in-frame ones, with some missing. The data show a few million clones, about 90% seen once. The source material was naive CD4+ T cells from PBMCs. The subset: CD45RA+ positively selected. These receptors all stem from a young man in good health. Some clones in this sample may be carry-over from other donors' samples.

This clone was detected only a few times. The chain links TRBV6-6 to TRBJ1-2, with D possibly TRBD1 on 5 matching bases. Germline lookup yields CDR1 MNHNY and CDR2 SVGAGI (reference sequence). This CDR3 has 14 amino acids. The V end was cut by 8 bases, the J end by 4 bases, with 17 bases between. CDR3 sequence: CASSVPGRAYGYTF. In DNA form, the CDR3 reads TGTGCCAGCTCGGTCCCGGGCAGGGCCTATGGCTACACCTTC.

The rearrangement uses TRBV4-1 and TRBJ2-3, with TRBD1 matching over 8 bases. The ends lost 3 bases at V and 4 bases at J; junction bases unmatched: 9. The CDR3 contains 16 residues. From germline, CDR1 is MGHRA and CDR2 YSYEKL. CDR3: CASSQPGQERADTQYF. The CDR3 DNA sequence: TGCGCCAGCAGCCAGCCGGGACAGGAGAGGGCAGATACGCAGTATTTT.

The chain has TRBV28 and TRBJ1-2, with D perhaps matching TRBD1 (6 bases). The CDR3 has 14 amino acids. Trimming removed 6 bases from V and 6 bases from J, with 17 bases in between. Germline V gene sequence: CDR1 MDHEN, CDR2 SYDVKM. CDR3 loop: CASRILGGNDGYTF. DNA for the CDR3: TGTGCCAGCAGGATCTTGGGGGGCAACGATGGCTACACCTTC.

With respect to this clone: Different DNA sequences within this sample yield the same CDR3. V is TRBV29-1 and J is TRBJ2-1; 14 bases match TRBD2. The V gene's germline CDR1 is SQVTM and CDR2 ANQGSEA. The CDR3 spans 14 residues. The V segment lost 6 bases and the J segment 7 bases; nucleotides outside the gene matches: 5. The CDR3 here is CSVGGLAGVNEQFF. DNA for the CDR3: TGCAGCGTGGGGGGACTAGCGGGAGTGAATGAGCAGTTCTTC.

The chain is built from TRBV7-2 and TRBJ2-1; 11 positions agree with TRBD2. Trimming at V came to 6 bases and at J to 3 bases, leaving 4 bases not matched to a gene. CDR3 size: 15 residues. The germline gives CDR1 SGHTA, CDR2 FQGNSA. CDR3 bases: TGTGCCAGCAGGTCCGGGACTAGCGGCTACAATGAGCAGTTCTTC. The encoded protein is CASRSGTSGYNEQFF. The full variable domain, rest sourced from reference TRBV7-2 and TRBJ2-1, is GAGVSQSPSNKVTEKGKDVELRCDPISGHTALYWYRQSLGQGLEFLIYFQGNSAPDKSGLPSDRFSAERTGGSVSTLTIQRTQQEDSAVYLCASRSGTSGYNEQFFGPGTRLTVL.

In the case of this clone: Other DNA sequences in this sample translate to the same CDR3. This chain links TRBV5-1 with TRBJ1-1; no definite D call. The V and J ends lost 1 base and 0 bases respectively, with 4 bases between them. The CDR3 spans 13 residues. The germline CDR1 and CDR2 sequences are SGHRS and YFSETQ. The CDR3 coding sequence is TGCGCCAGCAGCTTGAACATGAACACTGAAGCTTTCTTT. Translating it yields CASSLNMNTEAFF.

Here the CDR3 DNA reads TGTGCCAGCAGTTTACCACGGACTAGCGGGAGCGCTGAGCAGTTCTTC. This gives the protein CASSLPRTSGSAEQFF. This chain connects TRBV28 to TRBJ2-1, with 13 nucleotides matching TRBD2. The CDR3 totals 16 residues. The germline CDR1 and CDR2 sequences are MDHEN and SYDVKM. V gave up 2 bases and J gave up 9 bases; unmatched junction bases: 7.

The J gene is TRBJ2-6, the V gene TRBV9; 8 positions agree with TRBD2. This CDR3 is 16 amino acids long. Germline V gene lookup returns CDR1 SGDLS and CDR2 YYNGEE. The V segment lost 1 base and the J segment 4 bases; nucleotides outside the gene matches: 4. The CDR3 DNA sequence: TGTGCCAGCAGCGTATCAGCGGGAGTCGGGGCCAACGTCCTGACTTTC. Translated: CASSVSAGVGANVLTF.

On this clone: At the DNA level, this CDR3 is encoded by other sequences in the same sample as well. The gene calls are TRBV28 and TRBJ1-4; D remains unclear. Trimming removed 2 bases from V and 8 bases from J, with 6 bases in between. CDR3 length: 12 residues. In germline, CDR1 is MDHEN, CDR2 SYDVKM. CDR3 loop: CASSLRREKLFF. The CDR3 DNA reads as TGTGCCAGCAGTTTAAGGAGGGAAAAACTGTTTTTT. Complete variable domain (other parts from reference TRBV28 and TRBJ1-4): DVKVTQSSRYLVKRTGEKVFLECVQDMDHENMFWYRQDPGLGLRLIYFSYDVKMKEKGDIPEGYSVSREKKERFSLILESASTNQTSMYLCASSLRREKLFFGSGTQLSVL.